A selection of T cell receptor beta chains follows, all from one sample in a study of OX40 agonist ivuxolimab in advanced cancers. Sequencing used immunoSEQ multiplex PCR; TCRdb keeps in-frame clones, though not all of them. The sample records about 84,000 clones, roughly 89% being singletons. Material: CD4+ or CD8+ T cells sorted from blood, obtained in a trial of the OX40 agonist ivuxolimab. The receptors originated from an adult with an advanced solid tumor such as melanoma, head and neck, liver or kidney cancer. The CDR3 runs from the conserved cysteine through the conserved F or W. D genes are given only for firm matches. Size is stated for part of the rows, as once, few or many counts, or as a class when the clone is expanded.

J: TRBJ2-2; V: TRBV5-1; size: -; D: TRBD1; DNA: TGCGCCAGCAGCGGATCCGACAGGGGCCTCACCGGGGAGCTGTTTTTT; CDR3: CASSGSDRGLTGELFF
J: TRBJ1-1; V: TRBV6-5; size: -; D: -; DNA: TGTGCCAGCAAATTCCATAACACTGAAGCTTTCTTT; CDR3: CASKFHNTEAFF
J: TRBJ1-4; V: TRBV5-1; size: -; D: TRBD1; DNA: TGCGCCAGCAGTCTCGGTACAGGGGGTGAAAAACTGTTTTTT; CDR3: CASSLGTGGEKLFF
J: TRBJ2-1; V: TRBV2; size: -; D: -; DNA: TGTGCCAGCACCGCAGGATCCTCCCGACTTAATGAGCAGTTCTTC; CDR3: CASTAGSSRLNEQFF
J: TRBJ2-3; V: TRBV5-1; size: -; D: -; DNA: TGCGCCAGCAGCTTACCGGCCGATACGCAGTATTTT; CDR3: CASSLPADTQYF
J: TRBJ2-7; V: TRBV6-1; size: -; D: TRBD1; DNA: TGTGCCAGCAGTGCCGACAGGGTCTCCTACGAGCAGTACTTC; CDR3: CASSADRVSYEQYF
J: TRBJ1-4; V: TRBV4-1; size: -; D: -; DNA: TGCGCCAGCAGCCGGGGGACTAATGAAAAACTGTTTTTT; CDR3: CASSRGTNEKLFF
J: TRBJ2-1; V: TRBV4-1; size: -; D: TRBD2; DNA: TGCGCCAGCAGGCCGGGACTAGCGGAGTACAATGAGCAGTTCTTC; CDR3: CASRPGLAEYNEQFF
J: TRBJ2-2; V: TRBV6-1; size: -; D: -; DNA: TGTGCCAGCAGTGAAATATATGAGGGGGCCGGGGAGCTGTTTTTT; CDR3: CASSEIYEGAGELFF
J: TRBJ2-7; V: TRBV5-1; size: -; D: TRBD1; DNA: TGCGCCAGCAGCTTAGGGACAGGAGGCTACGAGCAGTACTTC; CDR3: CASSLGTGGYEQYF
J: TRBJ2-2; V: TRBV5-6; size: -; D: -; DNA: TGTGCCAGCAGCTTTGACCTAGGGCCCGGGGAGCTGTTTTTT; CDR3: CASSFDLGPGELFF
J: TRBJ2-6; V: TRBV5-1; size: -; D: -; DNA: TGCGCCAGCAGCGAGGGACTTCTCTCTGGGGCCAACGTCCTGACTTTC; CDR3: CASSEGLLSGANVLTF
J: TRBJ1-2; V: TRBV4-3; size: -; D: -; DNA: TGCGCCAGCAGCCAAGATATAGGGAATTATGGCTACACCTTC; CDR3: CASSQDIGNYGYTF
J: TRBJ1-4; V: TRBV9; size: once; D: -; DNA: TGTGCCAGCAGCTCCGGACGGGGCGGGGAAAAACTGTTTTTT; CDR3: CASSSGRGGEKLFF
J: TRBJ1-4; V: TRBV9; size: -; D: -; DNA: TGTGCCAGCAGCGCGGCAGGAGATAATGAAAAACTGTTTTTT; CDR3: CASSAAGDNEKLFF
J: TRBJ2-3; V: TRBV2; size: -; D: TRBD1; DNA: TGTGCCAGCAGCCAAAGACAGGGGGCGCTTGGCGGGACAGATACGCAGTATTTT; CDR3: CASSQRQGALGGTDTQYF
J: TRBJ1-6; V: TRBV6-6; size: -; D: -; DNA: TGTGCCAGCAGCACTAATTCACCCCTCCACTTT; CDR3: CASSTNSPLHF
J: TRBJ1-3; V: TRBV28; size: -; D: -; DNA: TGTGCCAGCAAGTCGGGAAACACCATATATTTT; CDR3: CASKSGNTIYF
J: TRBJ2-3; V: TRBV5-8; size: -; D: TRBD2; DNA: TGTGCCAGCAGTCGTAGCGGGAGTAGGGAAGATACGCAGTATTTT; CDR3: CASSRSGSREDTQYF
J: TRBJ2-3; V: TRBV7-2; size: -; D: -; DNA: TGTGCCAGCAGCTTAGACACAGATACGCAGTATTTT; CDR3: CASSLDTDTQYF
J: TRBJ2-7; V: TRBV6-6; size: -; D: TRBD1; DNA: TGTGCCAGCAGTCGGGCGGCCGGGGACAGAGCCTACGAGCAGTACTTC; CDR3: CASSRAAGDRAYEQYF
J: TRBJ2-7; V: TRBV19; size: -; D: -; DNA: TGTGCCAGTAGCACCCAACCGGCGTTCTACGAGCAGTACTTC; CDR3: CASSTQPAFYEQYF
J: TRBJ1-1; V: TRBV19; size: few; D: -; DNA: TGTGCCAGTATAAGGAGAGGTACTGAAGCTTTCTTT; CDR3: CASIRRGTEAFF
J: TRBJ1-6; V: TRBV7-8; size: once; D: TRBD1; DNA: TGTGCCAGCAGCCGGGACAGCAATTCACCCCTCCACTTT; CDR3: CASSRDSNSPLHF
J: TRBJ1-5; V: TRBV28; size: few; D: -; DNA: TGTGCCAGCAGTTCGAGGAAGGAGAGCAATCAGCCCCAGCATTTT; CDR3: CASSSRKESNQPQHF
J: TRBJ1-2; V: TRBV30; size: -; D: -; DNA: TGTGCCTGGAGCCTCGATGGGGAGACGACTAACTATGGCTACACCTTC; CDR3: CAWSLDGETTNYGYTF
J: TRBJ2-5; V: TRBV30; size: -; D: -; DNA: TGTGCCCCAAATCCAGTGACCATCCAAGAGACCCAGTACTTC; CDR3: CAPNPVTIQETQYF
J: TRBJ2-2; V: TRBV4-3; size: -; D: TRBD2; DNA: TGCGCCAGCAGCCAAGAAAGCAGCGGGGCGGGAGGAATCGGGGAGCTGTTTTTT; CDR3: CASSQESSGAGGIGELFF
J: TRBJ2-2; V: TRBV19; size: -; D: TRBD1; DNA: TGTGCCAGTAGGCCATTCGGGACAGCCGGAGAGCTGTTTTTT; CDR3: CASRPFGTAGELFF
J: TRBJ1-1; V: TRBV4-2; size: -; D: -; DNA: TGTGCCAGCAGCCAAGACGGCAGGGAGGGAACTGAAGCTTTCTTT; CDR3: CASSQDGREGTEAFF
J: TRBJ1-4; V: TRBV5-5; size: -; D: -; DNA: TGTGCCAGCAGCCAGGGGAGGGGGAGTAATGAAAAACTGTTTTTT; CDR3: CASSQGRGSNEKLFF
J: TRBJ2-7; V: TRBV9; size: -; D: -; DNA: TGTGCCAGCAGCCCGAGGATTTCCTACGAGCAGTACTTC; CDR3: CASSPRISYEQYF
J: TRBJ2-1; V: TRBV7-2; size: -; D: TRBD2; DNA: TGTGCCAGCAGCCGCCGGACTAGCGGGGATAACAATGAGCAGTTCTTC; CDR3: CASSRRTSGDNNEQFF
J: TRBJ1-2; V: TRBV5-1; size: -; D: -; DNA: TGCGCCAGCAGCTTCGGGGCAGTCTATGGCTACACCTTC; CDR3: CASSFGAVYGYTF
J: TRBJ2-5; V: TRBV25-1; size: once; D: -; DNA: TGTGCCAGCAGTGGGCCCCAGGTTCAAGAGACCCAGTACTTC; CDR3: CASSGPQVQETQYF
J: TRBJ2-5; V: TRBV7-3; size: -; D: -; DNA: TGTGCCAGCAGCTTAGGTCCGTTTCAAGAGACCCAGTACTTC; CDR3: CASSLGPFQETQYF
J: TRBJ2-3; V: TRBV6-4; size: -; D: -; DNA: TGTGCCAGCAGTAGGGTGCGGCGAGATACGCAGTATTTT; CDR3: CASSRVRRDTQYF
J: TRBJ1-3; V: TRBV18; size: -; D: -; DNA: TGTGCCAGCTCAAATCAGAGGCTCTCTGGAAACACCATATATTTT; CDR3: CASSNQRLSGNTIYF
J: TRBJ2-7; V: TRBV28; size: -; D: TRBD1; DNA: TGTGCCAGCAGCCCTCCCCGAGGACAGGCCTCCTACGAGCAGTACTTC; CDR3: CASSPPRGQASYEQYF
J: TRBJ1-4; V: TRBV27; size: once; D: -; DNA: TGTGCCAGCAGTTCCCGCACGGGGGCGCAGCATGAAAAACTGTTTTTT; CDR3: CASSSRTGAQHEKLFF
J: TRBJ1-2; V: TRBV19; size: -; D: -; DNA: TGTGCCAGTAGTTCAAGGCCCTCTAACTATGGCTACACCTTC; CDR3: CASSSRPSNYGYTF
J: TRBJ1-6; V: TRBV6-5; size: few; D: -; DNA: TGTGCCAGCAGTTACATCAATTCACCCCTCCACTTT; CDR3: CASSYINSPLHF
J: TRBJ1-3; V: TRBV7-2; size: -; D: -; DNA: TGTGCCAGCAGCTTAGCGGACCGCTCTGGAAACACCATATATTTT; CDR3: CASSLADRSGNTIYF
J: TRBJ2-4; V: TRBV15; size: -; D: TRBD2; DNA: TGTGCCACCAGCCGGACTAGACTAAACATTCAGTACTTC; CDR3: CATSRTRLNIQYF
J: TRBJ2-1; V: TRBV15; size: -; D: -; DNA: TGTGCCACCAGCATGCCCCCCCCGGGCTCCTACAATGAGCAGTTCTTC; CDR3: CATSMPPPGSYNEQFF
J: TRBJ2-2; V: TRBV7-3; size: -; D: -; DNA: TGTGCCAGCAGCTTATGGTCCTCGAACACCGGGGAGCTGTTTTTT; CDR3: CASSLWSSNTGELFF
J: TRBJ1-2; V: TRBV10-3; size: -; D: -; DNA: TGTGCCATCAGTGGGGAACAGGGAATGAGTGGCTACACCTTC; CDR3: CAISGEQGMSGYTF
J: TRBJ2-1; V: TRBV9; size: -; D: -; DNA: TGTGCCAGCAGCGTAGCTGGGGACTCCTACAATGAGCAGTTCTTC; CDR3: CASSVAGDSYNEQFF
J: TRBJ1-1; V: TRBV18; size: -; D: -; DNA: TGTGCCAGCTCAACCACGAGGCGTGGGAACACTGAAGCTTTCTTT; CDR3: CASSTTRRGNTEAFF
J: TRBJ2-1; V: TRBV28; size: -; D: -; DNA: TGTGCCAGCAGACACCGGGACGCCTTGGGCAATGAGCAGTTCTTC; CDR3: CASRHRDALGNEQFF
J: TRBJ1-1; V: TRBV5-1; size: -; D: -; DNA: TGCGCCAGCAGCTCACAGACGAACACTGAAGCTTTCTTT; CDR3: CASSSQTNTEAFF
J: TRBJ1-5; V: TRBV2; size: few; D: -; DNA: TGTGCCAGCAGGGACACAGGGAATCAGCCCCAGCATTTT; CDR3: CASRDTGNQPQHF
J: TRBJ1-2; V: TRBV28; size: -; D: TRBD1; DNA: TGTGCCAGCAGTTTAAGACAGGGACATGGCTACACCTTC; CDR3: CASSLRQGHGYTF